Shown below are 28 T cell receptor beta chains from a single sample sequenced in a study of CD8+ T cells in alopecia areata. Extracted RNA was reverse transcribed into cDNA, the sequencing template. Clones were read by immunoSEQ multiplex PCR, and TCRdb kept only the in-frame ones, dropping some. The sample contains under 300,000 clones, over 45% of which appear only once. The treatment denotes: oral pan-JAK inhibitor, 5-10 mg twice daily. Material: CD4+ T cells sorted from blood, obtained around week 54, from a patient treated with tofacitinib. Every receptor here comes from a human donor with alopecia areata.

Only a few counts were recorded for this clone. The V call is TRBV7-2, the J call TRBJ2-7, with D perhaps given as TRBD1 or TRBD2 (5 bases each). V lost 0 bases to trimming and J lost 2 bases, with 11 bases between them. This CDR3 contains 15 residues. In germline, CDR1 is SGHTA, CDR2 FQGNSA. Written as DNA, the CDR3 is TGTGCCAGCAGCTTAGCATGGGGGACGGCCTACGAGCAGTACTTC. Translation gives CASSLAWGTAYEQYF.

The genes are TRBV29-1 and TRBJ1-2; 7 positions agree with TRBD1. The V gene's germline CDR1 is SQVTM and CDR2 ANQGSEA. V trimming: 3 bases; J trimming: 4 bases; junction bases outside the gene matches: 8. This CDR3 is 14 amino acids long. The chain's CDR3 is CSVDTGARTYGYTF. The CDR3 region has the DNA TGCAGCGTTGATACAGGGGCGAGGACCTATGGCTACACCTTC. The variable domain in full, with the rest retrieved from reference TRBV29-1 and TRBJ1-2, is SAVISQKPSRDICQRGTSLTIQCQVDSQVTMMFWYRQQPGQSLTLIATANQGSEATYESGFVIDKFPISRPNLTFSTLTVSNMSPEDSSIYLCSVDTGARTYGYTFGSGTRLTVV.

The chain uses TRBV5-1 and TRBJ2-7, with 10 bases fitting TRBD1. This CDR3 is 16 amino acids long. The V gene's germline CDR1 is SGHRS and CDR2 YFSETQ. The V and J ends lost 1 base and 3 bases, in that order; junction bases with no gene match: 7. CDR3 amino acids: CASSLWGTGDFYEQYF. CDR3 nucleotides: TGCGCCAGCAGCTTGTGGGGGACAGGGGACTTCTACGAGCAGTACTTC.

This clone was counted only a few times. The rearrangement links TRBV27 to TRBJ1-2; TRBD1 matches at 8 bases. From germline, CDR1 is MNHEY and CDR2 SMNVEV (reference sequence). V dropped 4 bases and J dropped 7; count of bases not matched to a gene: 11. The CDR3 consists of 15 residues. CDR3 residues: CASSSPATGAPGYTF. CDR3 in DNA: TGTGCCAGCAGTTCACCAGCGACAGGGGCCCCTGGCTACACCTTC.

Only a few counts were recorded for this clone. The chain couples TRBV30 to TRBJ1-5; no clear D gene. CDR3 length equals 13 residues. CDR1 and CDR2 from the germline V gene are GTSNPN and SVGIG (reference sequence). The V gene lost 2 bases and the J gene lost 3 bases, with 8 bases spanning the gap. The CDR3 nucleotides are TGTGCCTGGAGTACGGGTGTCAATCAGCCCCAGCATTTT. Its protein is CAWSTGVNQPQHF.

This clone was recorded once. The chain employs TRBV6-1 and TRBJ1-6; TRBD1 is a possible D gene (6 bases). Trimming stripped 4 bases from V and 14 bases from J, with 15 bases between. Germline values: CDR1 MNHNS, CDR2 SASEGT. The CDR3 consists of 13 residues. DNA of the CDR3: TGTGCCAGCAGTGTACCACAGGGAAGGACCCTCCACTTT. This translates into CASSVPQGRTLHF.

The chain recombines TRBV10-3 with TRBJ2-1; 10 bases are a match to TRBD2. Germline trimming cut 4 bases from V and 8 bases from J; bases unmatched to any gene: 11. Germline V gives CDR1 ENHRY, CDR2 SYGVKD. The CDR3 is 16 amino acids. Written as DNA, the CDR3 is TGTGCCATCAGTGGGCCGCCCGGGACTAGCGTCCATGAGCAGTTCTTC. The encoded protein is CAISGPPGTSVHEQFF.

The gene calls are TRBV7-2 and TRBJ1-2; D remains ambiguous. Germline CDR1 and CDR2: SGHTA and FQGNSA. This CDR3 contains 13 residues. V dropped 5 bases and J dropped 8 bases, with 15 bases sitting between them. DNA for the CDR3: TGTGCCAGCAGCCTCCTAGGGATGTCGGGCTACACCTTC. This encodes CASSLLGMSGYTF.

CDR3 sequence: CASSPPGVSYEQYF. CDR3 in DNA: TGTGCCAGCTCACCACCGGGAGTGAGTTACGAGCAGTACTTC. This chain connects TRBV18 to TRBJ2-7; the D gene is possibly TRBD2 (5 bases). V lost 0 bases to trimming and J lost 4 bases, with 10 bases between them. The CDR3 length is 14 residues. Germline V gives CDR1 KGHSH, CDR2 LQKENI.

This clone appeared a few times. The rearrangement links TRBV23-1 to TRBJ2-1; tentatively, D is TRBD1 (5 bases). TRBV23-1 is sorted into the ORF group, with uncertain function. The CDR3 contains 14 residues. Trimming shortened V by 6 bases and J by 7 bases, and 16 bases separated the two germline ends. The CDR3 nucleotides are TGCGCCAGCAGCGACAGTCTACACGGTAATGAGCAGTTCTTC. As protein: CASSDSLHGNEQFF.

This chain uses TRBV5-1 with TRBJ2-3; D not certain. CDR1 SGHRS and CDR2 YFSETQ come from the germline V gene. The CDR3 is 15 residues long. V lost 1 base to trimming and J lost 0 bases, with 9 bases between them. Here the CDR3 reads CASSLIGASTDTQYF. The CDR3 nucleotides are TGCGCCAGCAGCTTGATCGGCGCGAGCACAGATACGCAGTATTTT.

The chain links TRBV29-1 to TRBJ1-2; possible D gene TRBD1, 5 bases. This CDR3 spans 14 amino acids. Deletions cut 7 bases from V and 7 bases from J, with 22 bases between. Germline V lookup: CDR1 SQVTM, CDR2 ANQGSEA. CDR3 region: CSATGTFNRGGYTF. The CDR3 nucleotides read TGCAGCGCCACTGGGACCTTTAACCGGGGTGGCTACACCTTC.

The genes are TRBV11-2 and TRBJ1-1; D unresolved. V was shortened by 3 bases and J by 1 base, with 6 bases between the two germline ends. The germline gives CDR1 SGHAT, CDR2 FQNNGV. This CDR3 is 13 amino acids long. CDR3 DNA sequence: TGTGCCAGCAGCTTTTCTCGGAACACTGAAGCTTTCTTT. Translated: CASSFSRNTEAFF.

The chain carries TRBV30 and TRBJ2-2; TRBD2 might be the D (5 bases). V lost 4 bases and J lost 5, with 8 bases in between. Per the germline V gene, CDR1 is GTSNPN and CDR2 is SVGIG (reference sequence). This CDR3 comprises 12 residues. CDR3 protein: CAWTRGTGELFF. CDR3 in DNA: TGTGCCTGGACTAGAGGGACCGGGGAGCTGTTTTTT.

This clone was counted a few times. CDR3 sequence reads: CASSLVGGRLEETQYF. The CDR3 coding sequence is TGCGCCAGCAGCTTGGTCGGGGGCAGGTTGGAGGAGACCCAGTACTTC. This sequence joins TRBV5-1 and TRBJ2-5, with D perhaps TRBD1 or TRBD2 (6 bases each). The CDR3 has 16 residues. V dropped 0 bases and J dropped 5 bases, with 17 bases sitting between them. Per germline, CDR1 SGHRS and CDR2 YFSETQ.

The V and J genes are TRBV6-5 and TRBJ2-5; no clear D. This CDR3 has 14 amino acids. The germline CDR1 and CDR2 sequences are MNHEY and SVGAGI. Trimming removed 0 bases at V and 1 base at J, with 6 bases between. CDR3 protein: CASSYSTIQETQYF. The CDR3 DNA sequence: TGTGCCAGCAGTTACTCGACCATCCAAGAGACCCAGTACTTC.

The V and J genes are TRBV7-9 and TRBJ2-7; no reliable D call. Per the germline V gene, CDR1 is SEHNR and CDR2 is FQNEAQ (reference sequence). The ends were cut back, 1 base at V and 6 bases at J, with 10 bases in the middle. The CDR3 totals 13 residues. CDR3 loop: CASSLGGTTEQYF. The CDR3 DNA is TGTGCCAGCAGCTTAGGCGGCACTACCGAGCAGTACTTC. The complete variable domain, with remaining parts taken from reference TRBV7-9 and TRBJ2-7, reads DTGVSQNPRHKITKRGQNVTFRCDPISEHNRLYWYRQTLGQGPEFLTYFQNEAQLEKSRLLSDRFSAERPKGSFSTLEIQRTEQGDSAMYLCASSLGGTTEQYFGPGTRLTVT.

Only a few counts were recorded for this clone. The V and J genes are TRBV5-1 and TRBJ2-3; 11 nucleotides agree with TRBD2. This CDR3 is built from 18 residues. Losses at the gene ends were 4 bases for V and 2 bases for J; bases not matched to a gene: 12. CDR1 is SGHRS, CDR2 YFSETQ, per germline. The CDR3 DNA is TGCGCCAGCAGCCACTCTCTGACTAGCGGGACAACCACAGATACGCAGTATTTT. This codes for CASSHSLTSGTTTDTQYF.

As regards this clone: Distinct nucleotide sequences in the sample also encode this CDR3. This chain connects TRBV30 to TRBJ1-1; D unclear. The CDR3 is 13 amino acids. Between the trimmed V and J ends, which lost 3 bases and 1 base, there was a span of 9 bases. Germline V gene data show CDR1 as GTSNPN and CDR2 as SVGIG (reference sequence). Written as DNA, the CDR3 is TGTGCCTGGAGGGGCAGGACGAACACTGAAGCTTTCTTT. This sequence encodes CAWRGRTNTEAFF.

This clone was picked up one time. The rearrangement links TRBV5-1 to TRBJ1-1; 9 bases align to TRBD1. J gave up 0 bases and V 0 bases, and 3 bases lay outside the gene matches. CDR1 and CDR2 (germline): SGHRS, YFSETQ. CDR3 length equals 16 residues. The CDR3 spells CASSLAGQGLNTEAFF. CDR3 nucleotides: TGCGCCAGCAGCTTGGCCGGACAGGGGTTGAACACTGAAGCTTTCTTT.

The chain links TRBV7-2 to TRBJ2-1; D not resolved. Trimming took off 2 bases at V and 8 bases at J, with 4 bases between the two ends. The length of the CDR3 is 11 residues. Germline assignment: CDR1 SGHTA and CDR2 FQGNSA. The DNA of the CDR3 is TGTGCCAGCAGCTTAAAGGATGAGCAGTTCTTC. The encoded protein is CASSLKDEQFF.

In this sample, this clone turned up once. The chain carries TRBV5-6 and TRBJ2-3; perhaps TRBD2 as D (5 bases). V lost 4 bases and J lost 3, with 12 bases in between. The CDR3 consists of 14 residues. Germline V gives CDR1 SGHDT, CDR2 YYEEEE. The CDR3 DNA reads TGTGCCAGCAGCCTCGGCGCGGGTACAGATACGCAGTATTTT. Its protein product is CASSLGAGTDTQYF.

This rearrangement joins TRBV20-1 to TRBJ1-1; D remains ambiguous. Trimming removed 5 bases at V and 1 base at J, with 2 bases between. The CDR3 covers 10 residues. CDR1 is DFQATT and CDR2 is SNEGSKA in the germline V gene (reference sequence). The CDR3 nucleotides read TGCAGTGCTGAGAACACTGAAGCTTTCTTT. This encodes CSAENTEAFF.

As to this clone: Distinct nucleotide sequences in the sample also encode this CDR3. This chain connects TRBV5-1 to TRBJ2-5; 10 nucleotides agree with TRBD2. Germline CDR1 reads SGHRS; CDR2 reads YFSETQ. Trimming removed 4 bases from V and 8 bases from J; junction bases left unmatched: 11. There are 15 residues in the CDR3. CDR3: CASSPRSSGSVTQYF. CDR3 in DNA: TGCGCCAGCAGCCCGAGGTCTAGCGGGAGTGTAACCCAGTACTTC.

The rearrangement joins TRBV2 to TRBJ2-7; D tentatively reads TRBD1 or TRBD2 (5 bases each). The CDR3 spans 13 residues. Germline V CDR1 and CDR2: SNHLY, FYNNEI. V shed 9 bases and J shed 0 bases, with 12 bases lying between them. CDR3 residues: CASDPGTSYEQYF. CDR3 bases: TGTGCCAGTGACCCGGGGACCTCCTACGAGCAGTACTTC.

The chain employs TRBV2 and TRBJ2-7, with TRBD1 identical over 7 bases. This CDR3 is 14 amino acids long. Germline V gene data show CDR1 as SNHLY and CDR2 as FYNNEI. J was trimmed by 2 bases and V by 6 bases; bases with no gene match: 7. This CDR3 is CASRVTGFTYEQYF. The CDR3 DNA reads TGTGCCAGCAGGGTGACAGGGTTCACCTACGAGCAGTACTTC. Variable domain in full (rest from reference TRBV2 and TRBJ2-7): EPEVTQTPSHQVTQMGQEVILRCVPISNHLYFYWYRQILGQKVEFLVSFYNNEISEKSEIFDDQFSVERPDGSNFTLKIRSTKLEDSAMYFCASRVTGFTYEQYFGPGTRLTVT.

This clone occurred a few times. The V gene is TRBV9, the J gene TRBJ2-3; possibly TRBD2 for D (7 bases). Germline CDR1 SGDLS, CDR2 YYNGEE. The germline V and J ends were trimmed by 3 bases and 2 bases, with 13 bases remaining between them. The length of the CDR3 is 15 residues. The CDR3 sequence is CASSERGGLTDTQYF. CDR3 DNA: TGTGCCAGCAGCGAGAGGGGGGGCCTCACAGATACGCAGTATTTT. The full variable domain, its missing parts supplied by reference TRBV9 and TRBJ2-3, is DSGVTQTPKHLITATGQRVTLRCSPRSGDLSVYWYQQSLDQGLQFLIQYYNGEERAKGNILERFSAQQFPDLHSELNLSSLELGDSALYFCASSERGGLTDTQYFGPGTRLTVL.

The chain combines TRBV2 with TRBJ2-3; TRBD1 might be the D (5 bases). The CDR3 totals 14 residues. V lost 4 bases and J lost 2, with 10 bases in between. CDR1 is SNHLY, CDR2 FYNNEI, per germline. The CDR3, as DNA: TGTGCCAGCAGTGGGCAGGGAAACACAGATACGCAGTATTTT. This encodes CASSGQGNTDTQYF. Variable domain in full (rest from reference TRBV2 and TRBJ2-3): EPEVTQTPSHQVTQMGQEVILRCVPISNHLYFYWYRQILGQKVEFLVSFYNNEISEKSEIFDDQFSVERPDGSNFTLKIRSTKLEDSAMYFCASSGQGNTDTQYFGPGTRLTVL.